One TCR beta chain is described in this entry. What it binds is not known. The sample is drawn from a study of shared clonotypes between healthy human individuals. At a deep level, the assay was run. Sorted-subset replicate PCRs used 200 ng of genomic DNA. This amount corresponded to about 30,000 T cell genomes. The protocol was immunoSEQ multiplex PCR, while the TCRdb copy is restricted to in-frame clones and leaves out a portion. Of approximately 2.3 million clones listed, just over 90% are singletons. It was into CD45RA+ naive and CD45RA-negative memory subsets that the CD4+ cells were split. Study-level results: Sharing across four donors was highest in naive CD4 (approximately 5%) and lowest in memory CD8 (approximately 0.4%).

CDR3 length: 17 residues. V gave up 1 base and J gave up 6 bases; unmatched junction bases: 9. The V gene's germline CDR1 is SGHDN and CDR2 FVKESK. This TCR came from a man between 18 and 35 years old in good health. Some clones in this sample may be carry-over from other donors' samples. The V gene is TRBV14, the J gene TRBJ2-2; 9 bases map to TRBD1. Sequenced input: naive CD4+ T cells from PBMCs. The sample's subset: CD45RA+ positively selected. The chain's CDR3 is CASSQGGTGRIAGELFF. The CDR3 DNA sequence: TGTGCCAGCAGCCAAGGGGGGACAGGGAGGATCGCCGGGGAGCTGTTTTTT. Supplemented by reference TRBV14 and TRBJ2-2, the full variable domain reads EAGVTQFPSHSVIEKGQTVTLRCDPISGHDNLYWYRRVMGKEIKFLLHFVKESKQDESGMPNNRFLAERTGGTYSTLKVQPAELEDSGVYFCASSQGGTGRIAGELFFGEGSRLTVL.